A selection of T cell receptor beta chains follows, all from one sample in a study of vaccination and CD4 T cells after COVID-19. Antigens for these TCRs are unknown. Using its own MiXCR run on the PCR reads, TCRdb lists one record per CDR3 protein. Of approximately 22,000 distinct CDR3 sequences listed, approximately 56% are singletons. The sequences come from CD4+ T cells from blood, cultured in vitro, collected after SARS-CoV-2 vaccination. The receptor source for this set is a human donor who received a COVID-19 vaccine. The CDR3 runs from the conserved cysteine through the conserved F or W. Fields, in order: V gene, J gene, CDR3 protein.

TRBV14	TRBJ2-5	CASSEERGLGGETQYF
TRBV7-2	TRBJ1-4	CASSLSPNEKLFF
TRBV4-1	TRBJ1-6	CASSQTAGGGSYNSPLHF
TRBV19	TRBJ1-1	CASSLGDSLNTEAFF
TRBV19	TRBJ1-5	CASRSEVYSNQPQHF
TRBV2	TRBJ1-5	CASSDRRTNQPQHF
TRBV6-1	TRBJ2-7	CASSTGALEQYF
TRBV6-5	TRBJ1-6	CASSSRQGGQGISPLHF
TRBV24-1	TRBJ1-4	CATSDLHWAQGRNEKLFF
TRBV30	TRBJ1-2	CAWSVLWQLYGYTF
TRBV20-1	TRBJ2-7	CSASPRTYEQYF
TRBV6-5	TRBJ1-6	CASSYGNSPLHF
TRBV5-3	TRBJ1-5	CASSLGGRGGNQPQHF
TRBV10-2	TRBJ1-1	CASSEGRGVPNTEAFF
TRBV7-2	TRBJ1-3	CASSFSPGLGNTIYF
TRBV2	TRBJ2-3	CASSGGGARSIDTQYF
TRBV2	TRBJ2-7	CASSGYNRGGEQYF
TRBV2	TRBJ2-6	CASSDTSRAGANVLTF
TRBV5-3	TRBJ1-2	CASSLSWTYGYTF
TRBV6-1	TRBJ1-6	CASLLGQADSPLHF
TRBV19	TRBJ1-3	CASSMLGQGAGNTIYF
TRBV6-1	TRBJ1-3	CASRPDRVSGNTIYF
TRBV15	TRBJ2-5	CATGRDRSTVGGTQYF
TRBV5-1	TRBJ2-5	CASSLTGGEETQYF
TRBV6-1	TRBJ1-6	CASRTGESNSPLHF
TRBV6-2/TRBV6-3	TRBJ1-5	CASSYSVGSEGLIHNQPQHF
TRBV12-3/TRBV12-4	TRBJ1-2	CASSGTGGGYGYTF
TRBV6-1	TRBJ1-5	CASDEAARNQPQHF
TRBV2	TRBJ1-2	CASLYPTVNYGYTF